This record looks at one T cell receptor beta chain sequence and its context. What it binds is unknown. This sample stems from a study of shared clonotypes between healthy human individuals. Study overall: The study enrolled a couple of women and a few men aged 18 to 49. General study results and limits: Clonotype sharing among donors was expected to depend on sequencing depth.

V was shortened by 10 bases and J by 3 bases, with 15 bases between the two germline ends. In germline, CDR1 is MNHNS, CDR2 SASEGT. CDR3 size: 14 residues. For unsorted PBMC, about 290 ng DNA per replicate equaled roughly 30,000 T cell genomes. Researchers sequenced unsorted PBMC DNA using ten immunoSEQ deep assay plates. The data were produced by immunoSEQ multiplex PCR, yet TCRdb's version contains in-frame clones alone and is incomplete. This sample has 450,000 to 500,000 clones; approximately 82% occur once, and the top ten carry around 12%. The chain uses TRBV6-1 and TRBJ2-2; possible D gene TRBD1, 6 bases. The source material was PBMCs. This receptor was identified in a woman in her thirties or forties in good health. Some clones in this sample may be carry-over from other donors' samples. The CDR3 bases are TGTGCCACCCAGGGGCAGGCGTACACCGGGGAGCTGTTTTTT. Translated, it gives CATQGQAYTGELFF.